These 10 T cell receptor beta chains were all obtained from the same sample, sequenced in a study of blood T cell repertoires in COVID-19. The data were produced by immunoSEQ multiplex PCR, yet TCRdb's version contains in-frame clones alone and is incomplete. The sample holds around 83,000 clones; 70% to 90% are singletons and the top ten take roughly 15%. The specimen sequenced was peripheral blood. These receptors all stem from a woman in her 70s with acute or convalescent COVID-19.

A single count supports this clone. The chain uses TRBV5-1 and TRBJ1-6; D perhaps matches TRBD1 (6 bases). This CDR3 spans 15 amino acids. Germline CDR1 reads SGHRS; CDR2 reads YFSETQ. Trimming took off 3 bases at V and 5 bases at J, with 12 bases between the two ends. The CDR3 DNA reads TGCGCCAGCAGCTCGCACTGGACAGATAATTCACCCCTCCACTTT. Protein product: CASSSHWTDNSPLHF.

The chain carries TRBV18 and TRBJ1-5; possibly TRBD1 for D (5 bases). The V gene's germline CDR1 is KGHSH and CDR2 LQKENI. The CDR3 consists of 14 residues. Between the trimmed V and J ends, which lost 3 bases and 6 bases, there was a span of 12 bases. In DNA, the CDR3 is TGTGCCAGCTCACCGGGGGGAGGGAGTCAGCCCCAGCATTTT. It encodes CASSPGGGSQPQHF.

V is TRBV12-5 and J is TRBJ1-5, with D possibly matching TRBD1 (6 bases). CDR1 and CDR2 (germline): LGHNT, FRNRAP. CDR3 length: 14 amino acids. V was pared by 2 bases and J by 6 bases, with 11 bases between. CDR3 bases: TGTGCTAGTGGTTTGCAGGGGACCAGTCAGCCCCAGCATTTT. Its protein is CASGLQGTSQPQHF.

The genes are TRBV11-3 and TRBJ2-7; D is unclear. The CDR3 is made up of 15 amino acids. Looked up from germline, CDR1 is SGHNT and CDR2 is YENEEA. Trimming removed 2 bases at V and 1 base at J, with 12 bases between. The CDR3 DNA is TGTGCCAGCAGCTTAAGAGCCAGAGGATCCTACGAGCAGTACGTC. Translating it yields CASSLRARGSYEQYV.

V and J are TRBV5-1 and TRBJ1-4, with 10 bases identical to TRBD1. CDR1 SGHRS and CDR2 YFSETQ come from the germline V gene. V lost 4 bases and J lost 7; bases outside the gene matches: 7. CDR3 length: 15 residues. The CDR3 DNA reads TGCGCCAGCAGCGAAGGACAGGGGGTGGGTGAAAAACTGTTTTTT. This encodes CASSEGQGVGEKLFF.

The V call is TRBV19, the J call TRBJ1-5, with D unresolved. Trimming removed 6 bases from V and 2 bases from J, with 20 bases in between. This CDR3 spans 17 amino acids. Germline V CDR1 and CDR2: LNHDA, SQIVND (reference sequence). CDR3 coding DNA: TGTGCCAGTAGCTGGCGGGCCACCAATATGGGCAATCAGCCCCAGCATTTT. It is translated as CASSWRATNMGNQPQHF. Full variable domain (rest looked up from reference TRBV19 and TRBJ1-5): DGGITQSPKYLFRKEGQNVTLSCEQNLNHDAMYWYRQDPGQGLRLIYYSQIVNDFQKGDIAEGYSVSREKKESFPLTVTSAQKNPTAFYLCASSWRATNMGNQPQHFGDGTRLSIL.

This chain joins TRBV11-2 and TRBJ1-2; tentatively, D is TRBD1 (6 bases). Germline-derived CDR1 and CDR2 are SGHAT and FQNNGV. With 4 bases removed from V and 5 bases from J, the gap between germline ends came to 14 bases. CDR3 length: 14 residues. The CDR3 protein is CASSSNTGRYGYTF. CDR3 bases: TGTGCCAGCAGCTCCAACACAGGGCGTTATGGCTACACCTTC.

The chain joins TRBV7-9 to TRBJ1-4, with 9 bases lining up with TRBD1. With V trimmed by 4 bases and J by 2 bases, 11 bases remained unmatched. The germline V gene has CDR1 SEHNR and CDR2 FQNEAQ (reference sequence). This CDR3 is 18 amino acids long. CDR3 loop: CASSSSRGTGWTNEKLFF. The DNA for the CDR3 is TGTGCCAGCAGCTCCAGTCGGGGGACAGGGTGGACTAATGAAAAACTGTTTTTT.

This sequence joins TRBV4-1 and TRBJ1-1, with 8 nucleotides matching TRBD1. J lost 1 base, V lost 4 bases, and 5 bases had no gene match. The CDR3 loop spans 15 amino acids. The V gene's germline CDR1 is MGHRA and CDR2 YSYEKL. In DNA form, the CDR3 reads TGCGCCAGCAGCCGATTTGACAGGGGGAACACTGAAGCTTTCTTT. Translated: CASSRFDRGNTEAFF.

The chain carries TRBV21-1 and TRBJ2-3; the table's D gene call, TRBD1, was not cross checked with the DNA. TRBV21-1 is a listed pseudogene. This CDR3 has 15 amino acids. This chain's CDR3 is CASSKVTGWADTQYF. In nucleotides, the CDR3 is TGTGCCAGCAGCAAAGTGACAGGGTGGGCAGATACGCAGTATTTT.